These T cell receptor beta chains were read from a single sample in a study of neurological immune-mediated disorders. Via MiXCR, TCRdb re-called the 5' RACE reads, giving one row per CDR3 protein. Found here are some 60,000 distinct CDR3 sequences, 2% to 2.5% of them singletons; the top ten hold about 3%. Input material: PBMCs. The receptors were sampled from a man over 45 with multiple sclerosis. Both conserved end residues are part of each CDR3. The order of the fields is D gene, J gene, clone size, CDR3 length, V gene, CDR3 protein, CDR3 DNA. A D gene is named only where the DNA matches it firmly. Size values are once, few and many counts, or a class for expanded clones, and some rows have none.

D: .; J: TRBJ2-5; size: many; length: 14; V: TRBV20-1; CDR3: CSASYGLDSETQYF; DNA: TGCAGTGCTAGTTACGGCTTGGACAGCGAGACCCAGTACTTC
D: TRBD1; J: TRBJ2-7; size: many; length: 12; V: TRBV28; CDR3: CASSLGQWEQYF; DNA: TGTGCCAGCAGTTTGGGACAGTGGGAGCAGTACTTC
D: .; J: TRBJ1-6; size: many; length: 14; V: TRBV12-3/TRBV12-4; CDR3: CASTFGSYNSPLHF; DNA: TGTGCCAGCACGTTCGGCTCCTATAATTCACCCCTCCACTTT
D: TRBD1; J: TRBJ1-4; size: many; length: 14; V: TRBV20-1; CDR3: CSARTGERVRELFF; DNA: TGCAGTGCTAGGACAGGGGAGAGGGTGCGGGAACTGTTTTTT
D: TRBD1; J: TRBJ2-7; size: many; length: 12; V: TRBV29-1; CDR3: CSAGQGRSEQYF; DNA: TGCAGCGCGGGACAGGGACGTTCCGAGCAGTACTTC
D: .; J: TRBJ2-1; size: many; length: 15; V: TRBV6-6; CDR3: CASSYASLSYNEQFF; DNA: TGTGCCAGCAGTTACGCTAGCCTCTCCTACAATGAGCAGTTCTTC
D: TRBD1; J: TRBJ1-2; size: many; length: 18; V: TRBV5-1; CDR3: CASSPGQGQSGKNYGYTF; DNA: TGCGCCAGCAGCCCCGGACAGGGACAGAGTGGGAAGAACTATGGCTACACCTTC
D: .; J: TRBJ2-3; size: many; length: 12; V: TRBV29-1; CDR3: CSVETWADTQYF; DNA: TGCAGCGTTGAGACTTGGGCAGATACGCAGTATTTT
D: .; J: TRBJ2-5; size: many; length: 13; V: TRBV5-1; CDR3: CATRDNHQETQYF; DNA: TGCGCTACCAGAGACAACCACCAAGAGACCCAGTACTTC
D: .; J: TRBJ1-1; size: .; length: 15; V: TRBV4-3; CDR3: CASSQDQGWSTEAFF; DNA: TGCGCCAGCAGCCAAGATCAAGGATGGTCCACTGAAGCTTTCTTT
D: TRBD1; J: TRBJ2-7; size: medium-sized; length: 14; V: TRBV20-1; CDR3: CSATEQGLDYEQYF; DNA: TGCAGTGCTACAGAACAGGGGCTGGACTACGAGCAGTACTTC
D: TRBD1; J: TRBJ1-6; size: many; length: 12; V: TRBV7-2; CDR3: CASSSPPGQAIF; DNA: TGTGCCAGCAGCTCCCCCCCGGGACAGGCTATTTTT
D: TRBD1; J: TRBJ2-6; size: many; length: 23; V: TRBV24-1; CDR3: CATSDPPDRGHFRGSSGANVLTF; DNA: TGTGCCACCAGTGATCCCCCGGACAGGGGGCATTTTAGGGGGAGCTCTGGGGCCAACGTCCTGACTTTC
D: TRBD2; J: TRBJ2-3; size: many; length: 15; V: TRBV5-1; CDR3: CASSPMTSGTDTQYF; DNA: TGCGCCAGCAGCCCGATGACTAGCGGCACAGATACGCAGTATTTT
D: TRBD1; J: TRBJ2-3; size: many; length: 16; V: TRBV5-1; CDR3: CASSPGGSRLTDTQYF; DNA: TGCGCCAGCAGCCCAGGGGGCAGCCGGCTCACAGATACGCAGTATTTT
D: TRBD1; J: TRBJ1-6; size: .; length: 15; V: TRBV30; CDR3: CALRGPWDGNSPLHF; DNA: TGTGCCTTAAGGGGGCCATGGGACGGAAATTCACCCCTCCACTTT
D: TRBD1; J: TRBJ1-2; size: many; length: 15; V: TRBV5-5; CDR3: CASSLGGTAPSGYTF; DNA: TGTGCCAGCAGCTTGGGGGGGACAGCCCCGAGTGGCTACACCTTC
D: .; J: TRBJ2-3; size: many; length: 14; V: TRBV5-1; CDR3: CASSLLVSTDTQYF; DNA: TGCGCCAGCAGCTTACTCGTGAGCACAGATACGCAGTATTTT
D: .; J: TRBJ1-6; size: many; length: 11; V: TRBV6-2/TRBV6-3; CDR3: CASSDALHLHF; DNA: TGTGCCAGCAGTGACGCACTGCACCTCCACTTT
D: .; J: TRBJ2-2; size: many; length: 16; V: TRBV10-3; CDR3: CAISVGQPPGTGELFF; DNA: TGTGCCATCAGTGTAGGACAGCCTCCGGGCACCGGGGAGCTGTTTTTT
D: .; J: TRBJ1-2; size: many; length: 12; V: TRBV3-1; CDR3: CASSTDIYGYTF; DNA: TGTGCCAGCAGCACCGACATCTATGGCTACACCTTC
D: .; J: TRBJ1-4; size: many; length: 13; V: TRBV20-1; CDR3: CSAGPATNEKLFF; DNA: TGCAGTGCGGGGCCGGCAACTAATGAAAAACTGTTTTTT
D: .; J: TRBJ2-1; size: many; length: 13; V: TRBV18; CDR3: CASSPTSYNEQFF; DNA: TGTGCCAGCTCACCGACTTCCTACAATGAGCAGTTCTTC
D: .; J: TRBJ2-5; size: many; length: 13; V: TRBV19; CDR3: CASSRGSEETQYF; DNA: TGTGCCAGTAGTCGGGGTAGCGAAGAGACCCAGTACTTC
D: .; J: TRBJ2-1; size: many; length: 13; V: TRBV5-1; CDR3: CASSETYSDEQFF; DNA: TGCGCCAGCAGCGAGACATATTCCGATGAGCAGTTCTTC
D: TRBD1; J: TRBJ2-5; size: many; length: 17; V: TRBV4-2; CDR3: CASSQVLGQGGQETQYF; DNA: TGTGCCAGCAGCCAAGTTCTCGGACAGGGAGGTCAAGAGACCCAGTACTTC
D: .; J: TRBJ2-1; size: many; length: 12; V: TRBV11-1; CDR3: CASTLKGNEQFF; DNA: TGTGCCAGCACCTTAAAGGGCAATGAGCAGTTCTTC
D: .; J: TRBJ2-2; size: many; length: 13; V: TRBV6-6; CDR3: CASSLANTGELFF; DNA: TGTGCCAGCAGTTTAGCGAACACCGGGGAGCTGTTTTTT
D: TRBD1; J: TRBJ1-1; size: many; length: 16; V: TRBV9; CDR3: CASSSSRDRGHTEAFF; DNA: TGTGCCAGCAGCTCCTCCCGGGACAGGGGCCACACTGAAGCTTTCTTT